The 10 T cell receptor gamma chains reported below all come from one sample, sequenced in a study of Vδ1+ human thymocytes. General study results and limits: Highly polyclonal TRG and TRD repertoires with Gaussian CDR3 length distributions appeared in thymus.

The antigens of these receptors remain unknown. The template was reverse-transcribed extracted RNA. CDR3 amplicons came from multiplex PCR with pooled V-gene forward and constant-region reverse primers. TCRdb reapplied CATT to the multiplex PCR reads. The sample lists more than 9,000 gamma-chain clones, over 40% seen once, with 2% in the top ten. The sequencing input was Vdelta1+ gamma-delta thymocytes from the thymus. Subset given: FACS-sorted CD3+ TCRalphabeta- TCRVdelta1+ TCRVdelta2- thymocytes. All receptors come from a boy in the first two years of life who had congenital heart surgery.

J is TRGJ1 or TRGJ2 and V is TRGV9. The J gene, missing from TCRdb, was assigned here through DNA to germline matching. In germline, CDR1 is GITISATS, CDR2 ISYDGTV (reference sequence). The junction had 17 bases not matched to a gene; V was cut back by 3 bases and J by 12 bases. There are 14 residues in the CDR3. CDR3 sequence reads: CALWEPPPILGKLF. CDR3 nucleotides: TGTGCCTTGTGGGAGCCACCGCCTATATTGGGGAAACTCTTT.

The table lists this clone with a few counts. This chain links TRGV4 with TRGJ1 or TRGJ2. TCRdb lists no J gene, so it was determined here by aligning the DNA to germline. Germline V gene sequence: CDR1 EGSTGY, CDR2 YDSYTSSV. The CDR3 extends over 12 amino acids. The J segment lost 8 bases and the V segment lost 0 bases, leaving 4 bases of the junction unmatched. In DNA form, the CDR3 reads TGTGCCACCTGGGATGGGAAGAATAAGAAACTCTTT. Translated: CATWDGKNKKLF.

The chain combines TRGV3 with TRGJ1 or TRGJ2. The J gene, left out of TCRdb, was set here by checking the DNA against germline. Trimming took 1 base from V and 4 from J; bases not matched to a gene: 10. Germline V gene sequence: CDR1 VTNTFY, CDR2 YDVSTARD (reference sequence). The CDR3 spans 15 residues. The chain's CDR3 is CATWDRPEEYYKKLF. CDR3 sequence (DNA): TGTGCCACCTGGGACAGACCCGAGGAGTATTATAAGAAACTCTTT.

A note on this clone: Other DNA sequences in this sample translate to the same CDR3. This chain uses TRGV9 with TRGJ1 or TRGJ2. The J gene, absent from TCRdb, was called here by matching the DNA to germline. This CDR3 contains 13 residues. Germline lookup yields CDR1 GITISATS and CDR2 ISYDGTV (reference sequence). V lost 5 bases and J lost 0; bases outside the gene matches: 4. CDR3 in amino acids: CALWGPNYYKKLF. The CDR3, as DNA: TGTGCCTTGTGGGGACCGAATTATTATAAGAAACTCTTT.

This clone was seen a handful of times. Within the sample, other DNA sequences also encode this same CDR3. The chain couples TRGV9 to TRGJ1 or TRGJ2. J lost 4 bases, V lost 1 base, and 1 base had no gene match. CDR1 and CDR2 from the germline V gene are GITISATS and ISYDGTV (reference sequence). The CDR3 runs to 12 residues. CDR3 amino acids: CALWEVYYKKLF. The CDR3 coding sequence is TGTGCCTTGTGGGAGGTCTATTATAAGAAACTCTTT.

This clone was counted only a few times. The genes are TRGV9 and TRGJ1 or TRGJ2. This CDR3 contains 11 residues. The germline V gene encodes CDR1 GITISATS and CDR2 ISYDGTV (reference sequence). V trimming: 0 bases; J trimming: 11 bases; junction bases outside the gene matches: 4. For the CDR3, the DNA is TGTGCCTTGTGGGAGGTGATGGAGAAACTCTTT. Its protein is CALWEVMEKLF.

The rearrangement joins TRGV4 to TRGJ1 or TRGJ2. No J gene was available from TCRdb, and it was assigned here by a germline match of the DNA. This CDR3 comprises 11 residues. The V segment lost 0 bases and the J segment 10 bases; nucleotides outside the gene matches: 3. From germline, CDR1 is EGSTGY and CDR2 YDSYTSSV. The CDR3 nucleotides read TGTGCCACCTGGGATGGGGCAAAGAAACTCTTT. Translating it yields CATWDGAKKLF.

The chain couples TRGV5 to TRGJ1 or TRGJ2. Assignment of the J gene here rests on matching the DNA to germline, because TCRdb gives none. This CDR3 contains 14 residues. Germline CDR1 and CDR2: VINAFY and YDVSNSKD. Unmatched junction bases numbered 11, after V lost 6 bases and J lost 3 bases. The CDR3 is CATWRHSPYYKKLF. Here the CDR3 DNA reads TGTGCCACCTGGCGGCATTCCCCTTATTATAAGAAACTCTTT.

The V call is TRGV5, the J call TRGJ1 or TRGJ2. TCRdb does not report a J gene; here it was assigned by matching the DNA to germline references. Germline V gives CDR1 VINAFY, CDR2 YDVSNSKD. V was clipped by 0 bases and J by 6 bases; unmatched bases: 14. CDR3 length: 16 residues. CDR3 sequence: CATWDRHGQLSYKKLF. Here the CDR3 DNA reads TGTGCCACCTGGGACAGGCACGGCCAGTTGAGTTATAAGAAACTCTTT.

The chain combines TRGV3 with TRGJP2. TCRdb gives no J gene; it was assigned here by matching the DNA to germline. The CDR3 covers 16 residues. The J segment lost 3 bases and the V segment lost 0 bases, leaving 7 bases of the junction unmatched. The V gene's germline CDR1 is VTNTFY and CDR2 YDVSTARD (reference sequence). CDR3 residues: CATWDRLLGSDWIKTF. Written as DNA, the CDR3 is TGTGCCACCTGGGACAGGCTTTTGGGTAGTGATTGGATCAAGACGTTT.